A single sample gave rise to the 7 T cell receptor beta chains below, sequenced in a study of blood T cell repertoires in COVID-19. TCRdb's table, derived via immunoSEQ multiplex PCR, lists solely in-frame clones and lacks some. The sample has roughly 150,000 clones, more than 65% seen once. Material for sequencing was PBMCs or T cells enriched from blood (not recorded which). These receptor sequences come from a woman between 40 and 55 years old with acute COVID-19.

The J gene is TRBJ2-7, the V gene TRBV5-3; 10 positions match TRBD1. TRBV5-3 belongs to the ORF category, with a function that is uncertain. The trim removed 7 bases at V and 3 bases at J, leaving 7 bases unmatched. The CDR3 totals 14 residues. This CDR3 reads CARSKTGGHYEQYV. The DNA for the CDR3 is TGTGCCAGATCCAAGACAGGGGGCCACTACGAGCAGTACGTC.

V usage is TRBV30 and J usage is TRBJ1-3; D call uncertain. The length of the CDR3 is 14 residues. Germline V gene lookup returns CDR1 GTSNPN and CDR2 SVGIG (reference sequence). Trimming removed 0 bases from V and 0 bases from J, with 6 bases in between. The CDR3 reads CAWSVQNSGNTIYF. In DNA form, the CDR3 reads TGTGCCTGGAGTGTACAGAACTCTGGAAACACCATATATTTT. Variable domain in full (rest from reference TRBV30 and TRBJ1-3): SQTIHQWPATLVQPVGSPLSLECTVEGTSNPNLYWYRQAAGRGLQLLFYSVGIGQISSEVPQNLSASRPQDRQFILSSKKLLLSDSGFYLCAWSVQNSGNTIYFGEGSWLTVV.

The rearrangement joins TRBV11-3 to TRBJ2-1; 16 nucleotides line up with TRBD2. The CDR3 totals 16 residues. V gave up 5 bases and J gave up 8 bases; unmatched junction bases: 6. Germline assignment: CDR1 SGHNT and CDR2 YENEEA. The CDR3, as DNA: TGTGCCAGCAGCCCTAGAGGGACTAGCGGGAGGGATGAGCAGTTCTTC. Translating gives CASSPRGTSGRDEQFF.

J is TRBJ1-5 and V is TRBV6-2 or TRBV6-3, with D tentatively TRBD1 (5 bases). The germline V gene has CDR1 MNHEY and CDR2 SVGEGT. This CDR3 comprises 14 residues. Trimming took off 2 bases at V and 7 bases at J, with 12 bases between the two ends. CDR3 loop: CASSYIDSQQPQHF. In DNA form, the CDR3 reads TGTGCCAGCAGTTACATAGACAGCCAGCAGCCCCAGCATTTT.

The rearrangement uses TRBV5-1 and TRBJ1-1, with 7 bases matching TRBD1. CDR3 size: 15 residues. The trim removed 6 bases at V and 0 bases at J, leaving 8 bases unmatched. From germline, CDR1 is SGHRS and CDR2 YFSETQ. CDR3 DNA sequence: TGCGCCAGCACCAGGGGGTCTGAAATGAACACTGAAGCTTTCTTT. As protein: CASTRGSEMNTEAFF.

Comments on this clone: One end of the junction varies from germline; a read error may be responsible. The chain couples TRBV30 to TRBJ2-2; 10 positions agree with TRBD2. The CDR3 totals 14 residues. Germline V gives CDR1 GTSNPN, CDR2 SVGIG (reference sequence). CDR3 sequence (DNA): TGTGCCCGGAGGACTAGCGGGAACACCGGGGAGCTGTTTTTT. Its translation: CARRTSGNTGELFF.

The V gene is TRBV5-1, the J gene TRBJ1-3; D remains ambiguous. The ends were cut back, 4 bases at V and 8 bases at J, with 16 bases in the middle. Germline V CDR1 and CDR2: SGHRS, YFSETQ. The CDR3 is 14 residues long. The CDR3 reads CASSPDKAFDTIYF. CDR3 in DNA: TGCGCCAGCAGCCCAGACAAGGCTTTTGACACCATATATTTT.